This T cell receptor beta chain was observed in a study of T cells expressing NK-cell markers. This CDR3 is built from 17 residues. CDR1 is DFQATT and CDR2 is SNEGSKA in the germline V gene (reference sequence). TCRdb re-called the 5' RACE reads; one entry per CDR3 protein, DNA not given. This table holds about 150,000 distinct CDR3 sequences. Sequencing was performed on blood T cells: a sorted CD56 or NKG2C T cell subset, CD4+ or CD8+ T cells, or bulk PBMC T cells (not recorded which). This rearrangement joins TRBV20-1 to TRBJ2-7; TCRdb selects TRBD1, and the lack of DNA leaves this call unchecked. The sequence was obtained from a man aged 18-30 years in good health. CDR3: CSARGNRQGGNSYEQYF.